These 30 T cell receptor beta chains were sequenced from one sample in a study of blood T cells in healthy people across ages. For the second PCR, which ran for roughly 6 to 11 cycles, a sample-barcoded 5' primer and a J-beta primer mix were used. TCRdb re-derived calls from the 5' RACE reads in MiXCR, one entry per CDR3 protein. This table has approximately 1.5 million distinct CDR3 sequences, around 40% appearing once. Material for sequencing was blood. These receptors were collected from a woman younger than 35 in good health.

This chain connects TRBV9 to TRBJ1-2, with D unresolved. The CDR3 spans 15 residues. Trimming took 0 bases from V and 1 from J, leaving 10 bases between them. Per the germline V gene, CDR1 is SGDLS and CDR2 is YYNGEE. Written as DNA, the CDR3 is TGTGCCAGCAGCGTAGCTCTGGGGATTAACTATGGCTACACCTTC. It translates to CASSVALGINYGYTF. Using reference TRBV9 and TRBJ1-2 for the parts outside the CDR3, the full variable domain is DSGVTQTPKHLITATGQRVTLRCSPRSGDLSVYWYQQSLDQGLQFLIQYYNGEERAKGNILERFSAQQFPDLHSELNLSSLELGDSALYFCASSVALGINYGYTFGSGTRLTVV.

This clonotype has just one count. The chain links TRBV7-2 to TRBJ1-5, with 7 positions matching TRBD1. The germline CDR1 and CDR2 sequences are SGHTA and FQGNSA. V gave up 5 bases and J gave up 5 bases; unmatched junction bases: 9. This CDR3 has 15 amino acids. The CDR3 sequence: CASSLDTGVDQPQHF. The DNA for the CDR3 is TGTGCCAGCAGCCTAGATACAGGGGTCGATCAGCCCCAGCATTTT.

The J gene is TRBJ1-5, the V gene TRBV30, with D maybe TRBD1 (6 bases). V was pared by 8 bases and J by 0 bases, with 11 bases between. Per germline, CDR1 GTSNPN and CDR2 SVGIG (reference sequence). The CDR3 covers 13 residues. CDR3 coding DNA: TGTGCCGCCCAGACAGGTAGCAATCAGCCCCAGCATTTT. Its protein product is CAAQTGSNQPQHF.

CDR3 residues: CANARQGTIYF. The CDR3, as DNA: TGTGCCAACGCCCGACAGGGAACCATATATTTT. The rearrangement joins TRBV6-9 to TRBJ1-3, with TRBD1 identical over 7 bases. CDR1 and CDR2 from the germline V gene are MNHGY and SVAAGI. Trimming at V came to 10 bases and at J to 10 bases, leaving 7 bases not matched to a gene. CDR3 length equals 11 residues.

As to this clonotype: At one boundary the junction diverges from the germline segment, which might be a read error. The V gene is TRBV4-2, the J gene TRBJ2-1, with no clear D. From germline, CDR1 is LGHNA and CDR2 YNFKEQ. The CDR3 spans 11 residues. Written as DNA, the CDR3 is TGTGCCGGCAGAATGGGGTATGAGCAGTTCTTC. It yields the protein CAGRMGYEQFF.

The CDR3 nucleotides read TGTGCCAGCCGGGACAGTCGAAGCGGGGAGCTGTTTTTT. Amino acid sequence: CASRDSRSGELFF. J is TRBJ2-2 and V is TRBV12-3 or TRBV12-4; 7 bases align to TRBD1. V shed 8 bases and J 7 bases; nucleotides not matched to a gene: 7. CDR3 length: 13 amino acids.

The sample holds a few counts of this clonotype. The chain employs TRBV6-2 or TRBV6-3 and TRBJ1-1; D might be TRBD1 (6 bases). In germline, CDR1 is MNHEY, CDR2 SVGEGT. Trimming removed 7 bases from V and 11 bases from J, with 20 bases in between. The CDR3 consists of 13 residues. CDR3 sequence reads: CASTNGGSPAAFF. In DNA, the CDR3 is TGTGCCAGCACCAACGGGGGCTCTCCCGCGGCTTTCTTT.

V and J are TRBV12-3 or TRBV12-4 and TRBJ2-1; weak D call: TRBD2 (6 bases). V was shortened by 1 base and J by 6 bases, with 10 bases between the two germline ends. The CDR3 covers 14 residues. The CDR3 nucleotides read TGTGCCAGCAGTTTAGGCGGGAATTTCAATGAGCAGTTCTTC. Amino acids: CASSLGGNFNEQFF.

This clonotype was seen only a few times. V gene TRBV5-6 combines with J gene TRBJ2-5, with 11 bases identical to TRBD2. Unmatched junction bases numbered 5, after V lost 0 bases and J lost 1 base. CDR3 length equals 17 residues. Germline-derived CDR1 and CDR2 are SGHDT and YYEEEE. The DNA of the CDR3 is TGTGCCAGCAGCTTGGTACTAGCGGGGGACCTCCAAGAGACCCAGTACTTC. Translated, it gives CASSLVLAGDLQETQYF.

CDR3 sequence: CASSQVVLAGVRETQYF. Written as DNA, the CDR3 is TGCGCCAGCAGCCAAGTCGTCCTAGCGGGAGTCAGAGAGACCCAGTACTTC. The genes are TRBV4-3 and TRBJ2-5; 10 nucleotides line up with TRBD2. V shed 1 base and J 4 bases; nucleotides not matched to a gene: 9. CDR3 length: 17 amino acids. Germline values: CDR1 LGHNA, CDR2 YSLEER.

CDR3 bases: TGTGCCAGCAGTTGGGGACAGGGGATCGGGGAGCTGTTTTTT. Protein: CASSWGQGIGELFF. J is TRBJ2-2 and V is TRBV28; 10 bases are shared with TRBD1. This CDR3 is built from 14 residues. Trimming cost V 4 bases and J 7 bases; bases outside gene matches: 3. Germline V gene lookup returns CDR1 MDHEN and CDR2 SYDVKM.

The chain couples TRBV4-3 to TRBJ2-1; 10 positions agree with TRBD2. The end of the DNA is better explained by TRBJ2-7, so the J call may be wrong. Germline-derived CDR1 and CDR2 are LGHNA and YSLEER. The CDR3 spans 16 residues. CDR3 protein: CASSPNSGRSYNEQYF. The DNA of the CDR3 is TGCGCCAGCAGCCCCAATAGCGGGAGGTCCTACAATGAGCAGTACTTC.

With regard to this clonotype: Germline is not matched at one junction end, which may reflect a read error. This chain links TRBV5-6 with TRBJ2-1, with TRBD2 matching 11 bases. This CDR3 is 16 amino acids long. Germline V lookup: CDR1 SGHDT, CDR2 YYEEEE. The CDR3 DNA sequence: TGTGCCAACAGCCTAGGGACTAGCGGTCTCTACAATGAGCAGTTCTTC. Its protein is CANSLGTSGLYNEQFF.

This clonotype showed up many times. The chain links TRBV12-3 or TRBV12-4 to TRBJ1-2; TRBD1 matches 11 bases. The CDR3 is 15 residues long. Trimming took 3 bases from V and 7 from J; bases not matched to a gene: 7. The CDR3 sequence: CASSFSGQGAGGYTF. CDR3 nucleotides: TGTGCCAGCAGTTTCTCAGGACAGGGGGCCGGTGGCTACACCTTC.

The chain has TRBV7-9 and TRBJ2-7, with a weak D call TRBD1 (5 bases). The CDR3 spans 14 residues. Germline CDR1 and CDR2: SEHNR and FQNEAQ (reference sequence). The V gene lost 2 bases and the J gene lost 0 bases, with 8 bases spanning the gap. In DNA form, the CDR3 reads TGTGCCAGCAGCTTATCACAGGCCTCCTACGAGCAGTACTTC. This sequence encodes CASSLSQASYEQYF.

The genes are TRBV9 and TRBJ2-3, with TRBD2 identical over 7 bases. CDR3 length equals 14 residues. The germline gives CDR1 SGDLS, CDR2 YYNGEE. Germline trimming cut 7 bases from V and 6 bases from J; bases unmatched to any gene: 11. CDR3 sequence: CASGGGAAGDTQYF. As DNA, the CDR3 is TGTGCCAGCGGGGGGGGAGCTGCTGGGGATACGCAGTATTTT.

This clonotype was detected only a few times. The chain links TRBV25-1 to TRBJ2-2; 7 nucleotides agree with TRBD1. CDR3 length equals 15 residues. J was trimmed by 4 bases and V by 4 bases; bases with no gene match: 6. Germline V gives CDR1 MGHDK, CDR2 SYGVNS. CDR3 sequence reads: CASSGDTGATGELFF. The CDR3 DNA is TGTGCCAGCAGTGGCGATACAGGGGCCACCGGGGAGCTGTTTTTT.

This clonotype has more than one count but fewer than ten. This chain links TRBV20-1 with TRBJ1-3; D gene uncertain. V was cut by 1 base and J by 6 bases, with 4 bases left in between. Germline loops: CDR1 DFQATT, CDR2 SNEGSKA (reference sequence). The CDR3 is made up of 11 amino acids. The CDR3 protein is CSARGKNTIYF. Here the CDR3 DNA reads TGCAGTGCTAGAGGAAAAAACACCATATATTTT.

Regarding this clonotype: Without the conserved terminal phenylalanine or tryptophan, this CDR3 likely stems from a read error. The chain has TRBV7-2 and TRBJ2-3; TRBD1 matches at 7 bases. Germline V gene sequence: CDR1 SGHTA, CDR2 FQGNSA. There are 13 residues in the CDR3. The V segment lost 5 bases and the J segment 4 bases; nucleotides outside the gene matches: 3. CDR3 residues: CASSRDRPDTQYI. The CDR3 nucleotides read TGTGCCAGCAGCAGGGACAGACCAGATACGCAGTATATT.

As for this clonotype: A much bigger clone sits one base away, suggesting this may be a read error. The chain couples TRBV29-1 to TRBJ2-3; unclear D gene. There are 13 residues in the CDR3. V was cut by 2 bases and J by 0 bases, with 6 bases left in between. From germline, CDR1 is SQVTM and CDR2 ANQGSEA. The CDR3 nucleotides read TGCAGCGTTGAACGGGTTAGCACAGATACGCAGTATTTT. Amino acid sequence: CSVERVSTDTQYF.

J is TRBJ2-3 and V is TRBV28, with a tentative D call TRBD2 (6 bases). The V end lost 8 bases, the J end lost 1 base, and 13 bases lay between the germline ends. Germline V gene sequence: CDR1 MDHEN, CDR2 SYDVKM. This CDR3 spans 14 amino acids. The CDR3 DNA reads TGTGCCAGCGGGAGCGGGCTAGGCACAGATACGCAGTATTTT. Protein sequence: CASGSGLGTDTQYF.

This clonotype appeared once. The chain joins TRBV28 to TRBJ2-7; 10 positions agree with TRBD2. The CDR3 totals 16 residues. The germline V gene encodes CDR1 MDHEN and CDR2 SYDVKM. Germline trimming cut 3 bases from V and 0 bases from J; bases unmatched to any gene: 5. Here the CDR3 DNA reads TGTGCCAGCAGTTTGGGCGGACTAGCGGCCTCCTACGAGCAGTACTTC. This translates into CASSLGGLAASYEQYF.

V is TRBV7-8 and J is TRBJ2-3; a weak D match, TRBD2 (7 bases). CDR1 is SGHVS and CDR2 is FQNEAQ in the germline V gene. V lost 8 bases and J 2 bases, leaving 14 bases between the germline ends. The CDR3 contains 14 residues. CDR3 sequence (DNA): TGTGCCAGCGGGAGGGGGGAATACACAGATACGCAGTATTTT. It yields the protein CASGRGEYTDTQYF.

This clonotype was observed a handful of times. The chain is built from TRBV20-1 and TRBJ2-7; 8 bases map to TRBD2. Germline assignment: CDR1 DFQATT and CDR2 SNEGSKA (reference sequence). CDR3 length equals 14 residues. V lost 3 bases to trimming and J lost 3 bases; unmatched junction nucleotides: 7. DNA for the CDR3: TGCAGTGCTAGCGGGAGGGGCGAGGTCTACGAGCAGTACTTC. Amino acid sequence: CSASGRGEVYEQYF.

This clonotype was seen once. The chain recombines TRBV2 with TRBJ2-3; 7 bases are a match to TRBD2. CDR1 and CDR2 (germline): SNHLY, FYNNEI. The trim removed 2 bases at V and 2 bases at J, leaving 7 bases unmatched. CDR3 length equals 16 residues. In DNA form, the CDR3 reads TGTGCCAGCAGTGAATGGGGGGGAGAAGACACAGATACGCAGTATTTT. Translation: CASSEWGGEDTDTQYF.

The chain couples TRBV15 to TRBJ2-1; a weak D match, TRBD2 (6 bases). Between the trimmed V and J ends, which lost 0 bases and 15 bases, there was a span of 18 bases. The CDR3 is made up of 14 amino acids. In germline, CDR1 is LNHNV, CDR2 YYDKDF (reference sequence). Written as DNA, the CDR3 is TGTGCCACCAGCAGAGATCTCGGCGGGGACCCCAGGTTCTTC. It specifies CATSRDLGGDPRFF.

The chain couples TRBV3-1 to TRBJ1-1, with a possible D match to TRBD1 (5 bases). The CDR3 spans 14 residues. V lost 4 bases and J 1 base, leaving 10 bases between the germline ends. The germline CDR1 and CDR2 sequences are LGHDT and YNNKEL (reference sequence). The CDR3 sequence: CASSPLGGNTEAFF. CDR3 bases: TGTGCCAGCAGCCCCTTGGGGGGGAACACTGAAGCTTTCTTT.

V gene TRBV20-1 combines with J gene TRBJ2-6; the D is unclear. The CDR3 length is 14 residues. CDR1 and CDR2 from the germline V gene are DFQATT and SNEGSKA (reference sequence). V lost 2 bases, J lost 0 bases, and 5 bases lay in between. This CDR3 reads CSARLGSGANVLTF. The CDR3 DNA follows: TGCAGTGCTAGATTGGGCTCTGGGGCCAACGTCCTGACTTTC.

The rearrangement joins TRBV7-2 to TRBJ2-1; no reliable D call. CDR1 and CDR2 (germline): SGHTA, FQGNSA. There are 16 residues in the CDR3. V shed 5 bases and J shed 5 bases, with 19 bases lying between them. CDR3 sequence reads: CASSPKPTYGHNEQFF. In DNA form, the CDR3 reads TGTGCCAGCAGCCCAAAGCCGACGTATGGTCACAATGAGCAGTTCTTC.

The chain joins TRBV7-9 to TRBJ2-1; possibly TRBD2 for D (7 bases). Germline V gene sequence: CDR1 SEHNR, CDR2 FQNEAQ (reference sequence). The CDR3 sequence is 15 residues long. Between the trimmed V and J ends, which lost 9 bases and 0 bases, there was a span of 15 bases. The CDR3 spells CASGGAGRSYNEQFF. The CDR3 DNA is TGTGCCAGTGGGGGGGCGGGACGCTCCTACAATGAGCAGTTCTTC.